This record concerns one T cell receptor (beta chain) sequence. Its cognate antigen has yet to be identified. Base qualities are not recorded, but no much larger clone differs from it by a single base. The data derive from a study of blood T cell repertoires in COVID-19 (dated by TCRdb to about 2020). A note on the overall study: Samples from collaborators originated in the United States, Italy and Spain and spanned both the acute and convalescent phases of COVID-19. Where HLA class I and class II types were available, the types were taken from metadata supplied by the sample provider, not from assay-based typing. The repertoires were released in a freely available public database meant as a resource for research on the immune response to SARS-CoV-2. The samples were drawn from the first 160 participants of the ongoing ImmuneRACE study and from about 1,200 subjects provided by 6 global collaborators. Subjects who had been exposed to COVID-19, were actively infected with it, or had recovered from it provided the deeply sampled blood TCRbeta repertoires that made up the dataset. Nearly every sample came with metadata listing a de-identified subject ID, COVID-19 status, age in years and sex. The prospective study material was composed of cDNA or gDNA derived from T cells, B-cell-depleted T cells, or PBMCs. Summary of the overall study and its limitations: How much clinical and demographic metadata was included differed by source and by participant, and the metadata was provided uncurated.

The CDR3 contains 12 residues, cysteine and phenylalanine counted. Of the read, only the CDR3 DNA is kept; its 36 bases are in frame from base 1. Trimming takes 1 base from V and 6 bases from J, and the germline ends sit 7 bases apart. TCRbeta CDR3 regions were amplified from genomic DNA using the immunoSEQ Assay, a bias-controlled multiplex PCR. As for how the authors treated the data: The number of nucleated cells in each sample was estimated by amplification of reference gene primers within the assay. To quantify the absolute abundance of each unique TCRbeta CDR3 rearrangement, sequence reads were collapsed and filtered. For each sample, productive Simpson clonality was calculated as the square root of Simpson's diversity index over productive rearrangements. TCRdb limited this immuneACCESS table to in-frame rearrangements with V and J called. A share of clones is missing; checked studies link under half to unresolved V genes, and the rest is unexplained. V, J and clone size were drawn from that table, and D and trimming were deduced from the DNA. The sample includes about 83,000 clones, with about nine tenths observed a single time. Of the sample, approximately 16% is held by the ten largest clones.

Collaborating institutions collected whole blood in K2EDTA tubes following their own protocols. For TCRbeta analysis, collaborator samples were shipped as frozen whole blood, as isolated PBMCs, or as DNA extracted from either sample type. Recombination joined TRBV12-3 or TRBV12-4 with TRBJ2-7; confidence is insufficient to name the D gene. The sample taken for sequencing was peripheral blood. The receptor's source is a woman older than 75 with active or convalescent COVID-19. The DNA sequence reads TGTGCCAGCAGTTTAGGTCCCCGCGAGCAGTACTTC. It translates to CASSLGPREQYF.